What follows are 6 T cell receptor beta chains derived from one specimen sequenced in a study of blood T cell repertoires in COVID-19. Assay: immunoSEQ multiplex PCR; the TCRdb copy retains only in-frame clones and omits some. This table holds about 200,000 clones, more than 75% found once. Sequenced sample: peripheral blood. The receptors here all came from an elderly woman with acute or convalescent COVID-19.

The chain recombines TRBV6-5 with TRBJ1-6; maybe TRBD1 (5 bases). Trimming took off 4 bases at V and 11 bases at J, with 12 bases between the two ends. CDR1 MNHEY and CDR2 SVGAGI come from the germline V gene. This CDR3 spans 13 amino acids. For the CDR3, the DNA is TGTGCCAGCAGTTCTAGGGGTGGAACACCCCTCCACTTT. As protein: CASSSRGGTPLHF.

Notes on this clone: This sample includes further DNA sequences coding for the same CDR3. V is TRBV20-1 and J is TRBJ2-1; tentatively, D is TRBD1 (6 bases). The CDR3 spans 12 residues. The V end was cut by 6 bases, the J end by 6 bases, with 12 bases between. CDR1 is DFQATT and CDR2 is SNEGSKA in the germline V gene (reference sequence). For the CDR3, the DNA is TGCAGTGCAAGTCGAGGGGGCAATGAGCAGTTCTTC. Amino acids: CSASRGGNEQFF.

This sequence joins TRBV2 and TRBJ2-2; 7 bases are a match to TRBD2. Germline CDR1 reads SNHLY; CDR2 reads FYNNEI. The CDR3 is 15 amino acids. V shed 3 bases, J shed 7 bases, and the junction held 8 bases outside the gene matches. CDR3 residues: CASSERGRAGGELFF. In DNA form, the CDR3 reads TGTGCCAGCAGTGAGCGGGGGAGAGCGGGCGGGGAGCTGTTTTTT.

CDR3 sequence: CASSSTASGQLLENEQFF. CDR3 DNA sequence: TGTGCCAGCAGCTCAACGGCTAGCGGCCAACTATTGGAGAATGAGCAGTTCTTC. This chain uses TRBV7-3 with TRBJ2-1, with 7 bases that match TRBD2. Per germline, CDR1 SGHTA and CDR2 FQGTGA. The CDR3 has 18 residues. The junction had 19 bases not matched to a gene; V was cut back by 4 bases and J by 7 bases.

This chain connects TRBV5-1 to TRBJ2-1; TRBD1 matches 7 bases. The CDR3 is made up of 17 amino acids. Germline assignment: CDR1 SGHRS and CDR2 YFSETQ. V lost 4 bases, J lost 0 bases, and 10 bases stayed unmatched. Here the CDR3 DNA reads TGCGCCAGCAGCGAAAATCTACAGGGGAGCTCCTACAATGAGCAGTTCTTC. Translating it yields CASSENLQGSSYNEQFF. The full variable domain, in which reference TRBV5-1 and TRBJ2-1 provide the parts outside the CDR3, is KAGVTQTPRYLIKTRGQQVTLSCSPISGHRSVSWYQQTPGQGLQFLFEYFSETQRNKGNFPGRFSGRQFSNSRSEMNVSTLELGDSALYLCASSENLQGSSYNEQFFGPGTRLTVL.

The rearrangement links TRBV4-1 to TRBJ1-5; D is perhaps TRBD1 (5 bases). From germline, CDR1 is MGHRA and CDR2 YSYEKL. V dropped 0 bases and J dropped 0 bases, with 9 bases sitting between them. This CDR3 is 16 amino acids long. CDR3 amino acids: CASSQDRGASNQPQHF. For the CDR3, the DNA is TGCGCCAGCAGCCAAGATCGCGGGGCTAGCAATCAGCCCCAGCATTTT.